The entry below describes one T cell receptor (beta chain). These data come from a study of blood T cell repertoires in COVID-19. The recovered donors of Cohort 3 showed two negative PCRs, clearance, or symptom resolution. V lost 3 bases to trimming and J lost 6 bases; unmatched junction nucleotides: 9. From germline, CDR1 is MRHNA and CDR2 SNTAGT. The CDR3 extends over 16 amino acids. Per the original methods: The assay estimated nucleated cells by amplifying reference gene primers. Libraries were prepared by immunoSEQ multiplex PCR; TCRdb keeps only in-frame clonotypes and omits some of them. D and trimming come from the DNA, and the V and J calls and clone size come from that table. This table has 290,000 or so clones, roughly 90% appearing once.

The J gene is TRBJ2-4, the V gene TRBV6-4; 9 nucleotides match TRBD2. This TCR came from a woman under 40 who had recovered from COVID-19. The material sequenced was PBMCs or T cells enriched from blood (not recorded which). CDR3 protein: CASSEGIAGEGNIQYF. The CDR3 DNA sequence: TGTGCCAGCAGTGAAGGGATAGCGGGAGAAGGAAACATTCAGTACTTC.